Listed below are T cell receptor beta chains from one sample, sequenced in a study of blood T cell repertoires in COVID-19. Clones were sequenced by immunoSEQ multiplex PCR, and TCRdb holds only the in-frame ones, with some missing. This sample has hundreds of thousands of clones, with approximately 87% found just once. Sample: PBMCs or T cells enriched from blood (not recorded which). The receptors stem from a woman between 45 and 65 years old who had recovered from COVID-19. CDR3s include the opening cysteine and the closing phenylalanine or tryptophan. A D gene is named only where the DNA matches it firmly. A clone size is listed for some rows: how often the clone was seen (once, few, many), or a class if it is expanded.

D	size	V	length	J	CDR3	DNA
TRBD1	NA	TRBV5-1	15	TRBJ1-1	CASSSTGGSYTEAFF	TGCGCCAGCAGCTCAACAGGGGGTTCTTACACTGAAGCTTTCTTT
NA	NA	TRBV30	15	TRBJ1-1	CAWSPPTGDFLEAFF	TGTGCCTGGTCCCCCCCGACCGGGGATTTTCTTGAAGCTTTCTTT
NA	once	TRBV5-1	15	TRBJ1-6	CASSPMSRVRSPLHF	TGCGCCAGCAGCCCCATGAGCAGGGTCCGGTCACCCCTCCACTTT
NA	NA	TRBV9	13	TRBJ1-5	CASSVADNQPQHF	TGTGCCAGCAGCGTGGCGGACAATCAGCCCCAGCATTTT
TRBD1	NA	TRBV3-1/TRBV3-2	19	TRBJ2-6	CASSQGESRGFSGANVLTF	TGTGCCAGCAGCCAAGGGGAGTCCAGGGGGTTCTCTGGGGCCAACGTCCTGACTTTC
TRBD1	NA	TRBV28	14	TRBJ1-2	CASSLQQGGYGYTF	TGTGCCAGCAGTCTCCAACAGGGGGGATATGGCTACACCTTC
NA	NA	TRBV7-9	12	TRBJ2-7	CASSEGGYEQYF	TGTGCCAGCAGCGAAGGCGGCTACGAGCAGTACTTC
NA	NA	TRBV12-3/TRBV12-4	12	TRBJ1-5	CASSFSGQPQHF	TGTGCCAGCAGTTTCTCAGGTCAGCCCCAGCATTTT
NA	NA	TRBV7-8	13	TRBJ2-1	CASSLLLHNEQFF	TGTGCCAGCAGCCTACTACTACACAATGAGCAGTTCTTC
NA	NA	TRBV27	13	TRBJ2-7	CASSYGQASEQYF	TGTGCCAGCAGTTATGGTCAAGCTAGCGAGCAGTACTTC
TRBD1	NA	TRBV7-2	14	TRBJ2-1	CASSRDRRYNEQFF	TGTGCCAGCAGCCGGGACAGGCGGTACAATGAGCAGTTCTTC
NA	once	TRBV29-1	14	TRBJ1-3	CSVMTPGSGNTIYF	TGCAGCGTCATGACTCCCGGCTCTGGAAACACCATATATTTT
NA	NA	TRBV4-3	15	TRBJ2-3	CASSQDPVATDTQYF	TGCGCCAGCAGCCAAGATCCGGTAGCGACCGATACGCAGTATTTT
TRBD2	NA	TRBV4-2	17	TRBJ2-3	CASSQEGDGLAADTQYF	TGTGCCAGCAGCCAAGAGGGAGATGGACTAGCGGCAGATACGCAGTATTTT
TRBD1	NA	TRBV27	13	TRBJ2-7	CASLSTNRGEQYF	TGTGCCAGCCTTTCGACCAACAGGGGCGAGCAGTACTTC
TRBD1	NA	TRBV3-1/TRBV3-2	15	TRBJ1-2	CASKQSDRAYYGYTF	TGTGCCAGCAAACAATCGGACAGGGCCTACTATGGCTACACCTTC
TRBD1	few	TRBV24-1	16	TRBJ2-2	CATSDPGQGASGELFF	TGTGCCACCAGTGACCCCGGACAGGGGGCCTCCGGGGAGCTGTTTTTT
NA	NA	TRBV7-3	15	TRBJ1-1	CASSLTLGGNTEAFF	TGTGCCAGCAGCTTAACGTTGGGAGGAAACACTGAAGCTTTCTTT
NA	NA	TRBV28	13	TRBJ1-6	CATSVGYNSPLHF	TGTGCCACCTCGGTCGGCTATAATTCACCCCTCCACTTT
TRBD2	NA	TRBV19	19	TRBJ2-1	CASSRTGTSGGFGYNEQFF	TGTGCCAGTAGTAGAACCGGGACTAGCGGGGGTTTCGGGTACAATGAGCAGTTCTTC
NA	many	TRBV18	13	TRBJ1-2	CASSDSALSDYTF	TGTGCCAGCTCAGATAGCGCACTTTCTGACTACACCTTC
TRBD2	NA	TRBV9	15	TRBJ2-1	CASSEGTSGDYEQFF	TGTGCCAGCAGCGAGGGGACTAGCGGGGACTATGAGCAGTTCTTC
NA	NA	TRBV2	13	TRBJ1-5	CASSRQGGQPQHF	TGTGCCAGCAGTCGTCAGGGAGGGCAGCCCCAGCATTTT
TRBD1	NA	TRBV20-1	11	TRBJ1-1	CSAFRTGRAFF	TGCAGTGCTTTCAGGACAGGGAGAGCTTTCTTT
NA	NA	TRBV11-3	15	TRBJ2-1	CASSFGQAYYNEQFF	TGTGCCAGCAGCTTTGGGCAGGCATACTACAATGAGCAGTTCTTC
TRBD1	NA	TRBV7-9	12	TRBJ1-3	CASSRQGSTIYF	TGTGCCAGCAGCCGACAGGGAAGCACCATATATTTT
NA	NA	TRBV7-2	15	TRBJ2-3	CASSFQGGQTDTQYF	TGTGCCAGCAGCTTCCAGGGGGGCCAAACAGATACGCAGTATTTT